The table lists the clone carrying this T cell receptor (beta chain) with many counts. The data originate from a study of Graves' ophthalmopathy and Graves' hyperthyroidism. Germline values: CDR1 MDHEN, CDR2 SYDVKM. V gave up 3 bases and J gave up 5 bases; unmatched junction bases: 7. This CDR3 has 15 residues. TCR beta CDR3 amplification used RNA transcripts. The authors performed first-round RT-PCR with HTBI primers and then a second-round multiplex PCR. MiXCR, applied by TCRdb to the multiplex PCR reads, yields one record per CDR3 protein. The sample shows roughly 480,000 distinct CDR3 sequences, 13% to 15% of them seen only once.

The source of this sequence is a woman between 25 and 40 years old with Graves' ophthalmopathy. The chain employs TRBV28 and TRBJ1-1; 9 nucleotides align to TRBD1. Sequencing used blood. CDR3 sequence reads: CASSFTGTGRTEAFF. CDR3 bases: TGTGCCAGCAGTTTCACAGGGACAGGGAGAACTGAAGCTTTCTTT.